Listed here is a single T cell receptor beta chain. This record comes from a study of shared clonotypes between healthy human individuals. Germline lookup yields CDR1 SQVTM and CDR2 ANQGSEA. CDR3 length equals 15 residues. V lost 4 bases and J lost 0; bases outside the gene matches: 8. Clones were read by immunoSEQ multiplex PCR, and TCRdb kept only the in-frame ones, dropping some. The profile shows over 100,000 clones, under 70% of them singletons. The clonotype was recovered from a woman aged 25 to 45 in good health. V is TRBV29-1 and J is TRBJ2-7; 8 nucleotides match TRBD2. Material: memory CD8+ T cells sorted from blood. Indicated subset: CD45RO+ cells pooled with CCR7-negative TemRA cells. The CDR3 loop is CSVVPYGTSSYEQYF. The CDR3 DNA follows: TGCAGCGTTGTTCCGTACGGGACTAGCTCCTACGAGCAGTACTTC.